The clone carrying this TCR beta chain has just a few counts. Antigen unknown. The V gene's germline CDR1 is SGHAT and CDR2 FQNNGV. This CDR3 comprises 16 residues. V shed 5 bases and J shed 4 bases, with 18 bases lying between them. This sample was included in a study of beta chain features in type 1 diabetes. Points from the study as a whole: Patients and controls would share equally any PCR tilt toward shorter templates. People with Type 1 diabetes carried modestly yet significantly shorter TCRB CDR3s in all four CD4+ subsets.

All of the isolated RNA was reverse transcribed, so expressed TCRB transcripts were sequenced. Naive, central memory and regulatory T cell samples averaged around 3.8 million reads. Some clones are missing from TCRdb's copy, which holds only in-frame ones; the method was immunoSEQ multiplex PCR. The sample holds 300,000 to 450,000 clones, around 20% seen once. This TCR derives from a woman between 18 and 30 years old in good health. The chain combines TRBV11-2 with TRBJ2-1; D is perhaps TRBD2 (6 bases). The material sequenced was naive CD4+ T cells from blood. The CDR3 spells CASSLPRGGRYNEQFF. The DNA for the CDR3 is TGTGCCAGCAGCCTCCCCCGGGGAGGTCGGTACAATGAGCAGTTCTTC.